This T cell receptor (beta chain) was found in a study of beta chain features in type 1 diabetes. This clone was seen a handful of times. A clone one base away is much larger, so this may be a read error. The entirety of the isolated RNA underwent reverse transcription, so expressed TCRB transcripts were sequenced. The data were produced by immunoSEQ multiplex PCR, yet TCRdb's version contains in-frame clones alone and is incomplete. The sample lists under 250,000 clones, approximately 10% occurring once. The length of the CDR3 is 11 residues. Germline V CDR1 and CDR2: SNHLY, FYNNEI. Material: central memory CD4+ T cells from blood. The sequence came from a young man in good health. The chain has TRBV2 and TRBJ1-1, with D perhaps matching TRBD1 (5 bases). The CDR3 sequence: CARRENTEAFF. The CDR3 coding sequence is TGTGCCCGCAGGGAGAACACTGAAGCTTTCTTT.